This T cell receptor beta chain was sequenced in a study of T cells after posttransplantation cyclophosphamide (dated by TCRdb to 2016 to 2017). As for the study more broadly: Using TRB sequencing, the study followed how the T cell repertoire reconstituted after myeloablative bone marrow transplantation in which posttransplantation cyclophosphamide served as GVHD prophylaxis. Antigen receptor sequencing was done on samples from about 34 PTCy-treated patients and from about 17 related bone marrow donors of those patients. Public TRB sequences were checked against a database of over 3,000 sequences associated with responses to pathogens, tumor antigens, self-antigens and alloantigens. TRA and TRB clonality were tightly correlated in 10 or so samples, so subsequent TCR analyses focused on TRB only. TRB sequencing was performed on blood from all 35 or so PTCy patients with 1-year posttransplant specimens. Up to about 3 additional blood samples from 2 to 5.2 years after transplant were also TRB-sequenced in 3 patients, as was pretransplant blood from several patients. General study outcomes and caveats: Across approximately 41 patients, TRB clonality was highly associated with recipient CMV seropositivity and CMV reactivation, and PTCy diversity was similar to diversity in CNI/methotrexate controls. The TRB repertoires of T cells infiltrating skin or GI tract showed only limited overlap with the TRB repertoires of T cells in blood. Donor-recipient similarity was low at 1-2 months but increased during the first year, and donor CD8+ memory clones often dominated later blood repertoires.

TRB sequencing used genomic DNA with the immunoSEQ assay at survey resolution or the hsTCRB kit. Under the source paper's analysis protocol: Initial read processing used immunoSEQ software, and repertoire analyses used the LymphoSeq R package. For each TRB dataset, clonality was calculated as 1 minus normalized Shannon entropy, and the Gini coefficient was computed as well. To infer phenotypes in unsorted samples, TRB sequences from sorted subsets of the recipient or donor were mapped onto unsorted samples from the same recipient. The table comes from immuneACCESS by way of TCRdb, which keeps in-frame sequences with V and J called. Part of the clones is missing from these tables; in studies checked, under half for an unresolved V gene and the rest for unknown reasons. V, J and clone size derive from that table, while D and trimming were established from the DNA sequence. In this sample the table shows roughly 20,000 clones, roughly 70% of which occur a single time. Clones ranked in the top ten supply 25% to 35% of the sample.

The CDR1 and CDR2 encoded by the germline V gene are MNHNS and SASEGT. From the cysteine through the phenylalanine, the CDR3 covers 13 amino acids. The read is trimmed to its CDR3 DNA, 39 bases read in frame from base 1. Trimming accounts for 10 bases at V and 8 bases at J, while the number of junction bases matched to no gene is 8. Read against the paper, the sample's treatment or condition label means: high-dose cyclophosphamide on days +3 and +4 as single-agent GVHD prophylaxis. PTCy patients received busulfan and fludarabine conditioning, a related or unrelated marrow graft, and cyclophosphamide on days +3 and +4. PTCy-treated patients came from a prospective multi-institutional clinical trial. Mononuclear cells from peripheral blood and bone marrow were separated by Ficoll-Hypaque density centrifugation and then cryopreserved. In regard to this clone: The antigen it recognizes is unknown. It has no much larger one-base neighbor in the sample; base qualities were not kept.

This clonotype was obtained from a male patient between 25 and 39 years old who received an allogeneic stem cell transplant from a related donor, was CMV-positive, and had acute GVHD only. A transplant means some T cells may be of graft donor rather than patient origin. The chain uses TRBV6-1 and TRBJ1-6; TRBD1 aligns with 7 central bases. The specimen was PBMCs, collected after an allogeneic stem cell transplant with post-transplant cyclophosphamide. The nucleotide sequence is TGTGCCACAGGACAGGAGAGCGATTCACCCCTCCACTTT. It codes for CATGQESDSPLHF.